This T cell receptor beta chain was observed in a study of T cell responses to AZD1222 COVID-19 vaccine (dated by TCRdb to about 2021). For the wider study: AZD1222 recipients with second doses at about 4 weeks or about 12 weeks were pooled, because spike-specific TCR depth and breadth did not differ between schedules. TCR sequencing was performed for roughly 250 trial participants, of whom roughly 200 were given two doses of AZD1222 and around 25 were given two doses of MenACWY control vaccine. Trial participants were enrolled by age into subgroups of 18-55, 56-69 and 70-plus years, and roughly 150, 30 and 60 TCR-sequenced participants, respectively, were included in these subgroups. The paper as a whole reports these results and caveats: Reportedly, close to half of the unique spike-specific TCRs recognized epitopes lying outside the regions that are mutated in the B.1.351 and B.1.1.7 variants. In the small 56-69-year group, the increase in depth fell short of significance, most likely because of low power. After two AZD1222 doses, spike-specific TCR breadth and depth were significantly higher than at day 0 and than in MenACWY recipients. No day 14 peak-response samples were available, so repertoires were characterized only after the peak T cell response. Conclusions about previously exposed vaccinees are limited because only a handful of AZD1222 recipients were SARS-CoV-2 seropositive at baseline. The whole spike protein was spanned by vaccine-associated CD4 TCRs, and dominant responses were seen in regions 160-218 and 743-854. Participants were mostly white British and included more females than males, and it was suggested by the authors that clonal diversity may have been underestimated.

The CDR3 regions of human TCRbeta chains were analyzed by immunosequencing. The authors' pipeline ran thus. Repertoire TCRs were checked for matches against a reference library of SARS-CoV-2-specific TCRs that had been generated using the MIRA antigen-specificity platform. Breadth was defined as the fraction of unique TCRs that were SARS-CoV-2-associated, and depth was defined as the fraction of total T cells that were SARS-CoV-2-associated. Using the MIRA data, every spike-specific TCR was mapped to the spike region that the TCR reacted to and assigned to either a CD4 or a CD8 class. Log10-transformed breadth and depth values were compared by one-way ANOVA with Sidak's multiple comparisons tests. As stored in TCRdb, this immuneACCESS dataset retains in-frame rearrangements with V and J assigned. A fraction of the clones does not appear; measured against another copy, unresolved V genes explain less than half of the discrepancy, and the remainder lacks a known reason. V and J calls and clone size are copied from that table; D and trimming were computed from the DNA. Across this sample there are around 170,000 clones, with roughly 91% seen only once. Of the sample, over 0.85% is held by the ten largest clones.

Points on this clone: This receptor's antigen is unknown. No quality values exist for individual bases; no much larger clone is one base distant.

In light of the paper, this sample's time point label describes: baseline before first vaccination. Vaccinee samples were obtained from the UK trials COV001 and COV002, which included a single-blind randomized controlled phase 2/3 trial of AZD1222 (ChAdOx1 nCoV-19) in healthy adults. For TCRbeta chain sequencing, PBMC samples were collected from trial participants at day 0 and at day 28 after the second dose. Trimming at the junction amounts to 3 bases on V and 1 base on J, and the germline ends lie 13 bases apart. Looking up the germline V gene (reference sequence) yields CDR1 DFQATT and CDR2 SNEGSKA. From the cysteine up to the phenylalanine, the CDR3 has a length of 16 residues. Of the read, only the CDR3 DNA is kept; its 48 bases are in frame from base 1.

This sample comprised peripheral blood, obtained on day 0 of AZD1222 vaccination. The rearrangement joined TRBV20-1 to TRBJ1-6; 5 matching bases give a weak D call of TRBD1. The sequence was obtained from an adult in good health. The DNA is as follows: TGCAGTGCTAGTGGGATCGGGGGATCCTATAATTCACCCCTCCACTTT. Its translation is CSASGIGGSYNSPLHF.